What follows are 25 T cell receptor beta chains derived from one specimen sequenced in a study of blood T cell repertoires in COVID-19. The repertoire was sequenced with immunoSEQ multiplex PCR; TCRdb's copy has only in-frame clones and lacks some. The table has roughly 270,000 clones, roughly 85% seen once. The sequenced sample was peripheral blood. The receptors were gathered from a man aged 50 to 60 with active or convalescent COVID-19.

This clone was observed once. The gene calls are TRBV9 and TRBJ2-5; TRBD2 agrees at 7 bases. J was trimmed by 1 base and V by 4 bases; bases with no gene match: 4. This CDR3 region has 14 residues. The germline gives CDR1 SGDLS, CDR2 YYNGEE. CDR3 bases: TGTGCCAGCAGCTTGCGGGGGATCCAAGAGACCCAGTACTTC. Translated, it gives CASSLRGIQETQYF.

The rearrangement uses TRBV5-1 and TRBJ2-3; 8 positions match TRBD2. V trimming: 2 bases; J trimming: 6 bases; junction bases outside the gene matches: 5. Germline CDR1 reads SGHRS; CDR2 reads YFSETQ. The CDR3 spans 14 residues. CDR3 coding DNA: TGCGCCAGCAGCTTCTCGCCTAGCGGGGATACGCAGTATTTT. It specifies CASSFSPSGDTQYF.

The chain combines TRBV6-1 with TRBJ2-5; tentative D call: TRBD2 (5 bases). The germline V gene has CDR1 MNHNS and CDR2 SASEGT. This CDR3 comprises 16 residues. The ends were cut back, 0 bases at V and 4 bases at J, with 15 bases in the middle. The CDR3 DNA is TGTGCCAGCAGTGAAGCTCCGGGTATGAGCGGAGAGACCCAGTACTTC. Protein: CASSEAPGMSGETQYF.

The chain employs TRBV5-4 and TRBJ2-3; D is possibly TRBD1 (5 bases). The CDR3 runs 12 residues. V lost 9 bases and J 3 bases, leaving 11 bases between the germline ends. In germline, CDR1 is SGHNT, CDR2 YYREEE (reference sequence). Here the CDR3 reads CAIAQGTDTQYF. Written as DNA, the CDR3 is TGTGCCATCGCTCAGGGAACAGATACGCAGTATTTT.

This clone is a singleton in its sample. The J gene is TRBJ1-2, the V gene TRBV4-2, with D possibly matching TRBD1 (5 bases). V was trimmed by 4 bases and J by 7 bases, leaving 19 bases between them. Per germline, CDR1 LGHNA and CDR2 YNFKEQ. The CDR3 is made up of 15 amino acids. The DNA for the CDR3 is TGTGCCAGCAGCCCGCAGAATCAGGGAAGTGGTGGCTACACCTTC. It encodes CASSPQNQGSGGYTF.

The chain combines TRBV5-4 with TRBJ2-3; 8 nucleotides match TRBD1. The germline CDR1 and CDR2 sequences are SGHNT and YYREEE (reference sequence). The CDR3 runs 15 residues. The ends lost 3 bases at V and 1 base at J; junction bases unmatched: 4. The CDR3 nucleotides read TGTGCCAGCAGCTCAGGGGGCGGGGGCACAGATACGCAGTATTTT. It specifies CASSSGGGGTDTQYF.

The V and J genes are TRBV19 and TRBJ1-5; weak D call: TRBD1 (6 bases). The germline CDR1 and CDR2 sequences are LNHDA and SQIVND (reference sequence). The CDR3 contains 15 residues. V was clipped by 8 bases and J by 3 bases, with 17 bases between them. The CDR3 DNA reads TGTGCCAGTGCAGGATGGGGGCGCAACAATCAGCCCCAGCATTTT. This codes for CASAGWGRNNQPQHF.

The rearrangement joins TRBV7-8 to TRBJ2-3; 9 bases map to TRBD2. The CDR3 is made up of 21 amino acids. Germline trimming cut 5 bases from V and 0 bases from J; bases unmatched to any gene: 21. CDR1 is SGHVS, CDR2 FQNEAQ, per germline. CDR3 nucleotides: TGTGCCAGCAGCCATCGGAGAAGGCGGGAGGGCCCATTTCCTAGCACAGATACGCAGTATTTT. Amino acids: CASSHRRRREGPFPSTDTQYF.

CDR3 in DNA: TGTGCCAGCAGCAAAGTCAAGGACAGGGTTGGATCGTGTGGCTACACCTTC. It specifies CASSKVKDRVGSCGYTF. The gene calls are TRBV21-1 and TRBJ1-2; TRBD1, the table's D call, was not compared with the DNA. TRBV21-1 is classified as a pseudogene. This CDR3 is 17 amino acids long.

The CDR3 reads CASSLDRESYEQYF. The CDR3 DNA sequence: TGTGCCAGCAGCTTAGACCGAGAATCCTACGAGCAGTACTTC. The rearrangement links TRBV11-2 to TRBJ2-7; D is undetermined. Per germline, CDR1 SGHAT and CDR2 FQNNGV. Trimming cost V 0 bases and J 1 base, with 7 bases left between them. The CDR3 runs to 14 residues.

CDR3 in amino acids: CASRAPGGPYYEQYF. For the CDR3, the DNA is TGTGCCAGCAGGGCCCCGGGGGGACCGTACTACGAGCAGTACTTC. The V gene is TRBV6-5, the J gene TRBJ2-7; TRBD2 matches at 7 bases. The CDR3 contains 15 residues. V lost 6 bases, J lost 3 bases, and 11 bases stayed unmatched. Germline loops: CDR1 MNHEY, CDR2 SVGAGI.

The chain couples TRBV19 to TRBJ2-5; 10 nucleotides line up with TRBD2. The germline V gene has CDR1 LNHDA and CDR2 SQIVND (reference sequence). This CDR3 has 16 amino acids. V lost 5 bases to trimming and J lost 4 bases; unmatched junction nucleotides: 10. The CDR3 reads CASSQLTSGKGETQYF. In DNA, the CDR3 is TGTGCCAGTAGTCAGCTTACTAGCGGGAAGGGAGAGACCCAGTACTTC.

The genes are TRBV19 and TRBJ2-3; D is uncertain. This CDR3 has 13 residues. Trimming took off 3 bases at V and 7 bases at J, with 11 bases between the two ends. Germline V gene sequence: CDR1 LNHDA, CDR2 SQIVND (reference sequence). The CDR3 DNA reads TGTGCCAGTAGTATCGGTGCAGGATATACGCAGTATTTT. Translated, it gives CASSIGAGYTQYF.

The chain is built from TRBV2 and TRBJ2-7; 7 positions agree with TRBD1. Germline V CDR1 and CDR2: SNHLY, FYNNEI. The CDR3 is made up of 13 amino acids. V lost 5 bases, J lost 6 bases, and 7 bases stayed unmatched. The CDR3 DNA is TGTGCCAGCAGTTGGGGGACAGCCTCCGAGCAGTACTTC. Amino acid sequence: CASSWGTASEQYF.

The chain has TRBV11-1 and TRBJ2-7; D might be TRBD2 (5 bases). Germline V gene sequence: CDR1 SGHAT, CDR2 FQDESV (reference sequence). Trimming shortened V by 4 bases and J by 2 bases, and 18 bases separated the two germline ends. The CDR3 totals 16 residues. Written as DNA, the CDR3 is TGTGCCAGCAGCTCCATGGGGAGTCTACCCACCTACGAGCAGTACTTC. Encoded protein: CASSSMGSLPTYEQYF.

This rearrangement joins TRBV4-1 to TRBJ2-5; D not certain. Germline loops: CDR1 MGHRA, CDR2 YSYEKL. The CDR3 length is 14 residues. Trimming took 1 base from V and 3 from J, leaving 9 bases between them. The CDR3, as DNA: TGCGCCAGCAGCCAAGTAATACAGAAAGAGACCCAGTACTTC. Translating it yields CASSQVIQKETQYF.

CDR3 region: CASSFSGTGTLETQYF. The CDR3 DNA follows: TGTGCCAGCAGCTTCTCCGGGACAGGGACATTGGAGACCCAGTACTTC. The chain has TRBV5-6 and TRBJ2-5, with 9 bases fitting TRBD1. V lost 2 bases to trimming and J lost 5 bases; unmatched junction nucleotides: 10. CDR1 SGHDT and CDR2 YYEEEE come from the germline V gene. The CDR3 extends over 16 amino acids.

This clone was counted a single time. The chain uses TRBV7-8 and TRBJ2-2; 7 nucleotides line up with TRBD2. Germline V gene sequence: CDR1 SGHVS, CDR2 FQNEAQ. The CDR3 is 15 amino acids. With 8 bases clipped from V and 3 bases from J, the junction kept 9 bases outside the gene matches. The CDR3 protein is CASGMAGADTGELFF. The CDR3 DNA sequence: TGTGCCAGCGGTATGGCGGGAGCGGACACCGGGGAGCTGTTTTTT.

This clone has only one observation. The rearrangement uses TRBV6-2 or TRBV6-3 and TRBJ2-1, with a possible D match to TRBD2 (5 bases). The germline V gene has CDR1 MNHEY and CDR2 SVGEGT. The V end was cut by 4 bases, the J end by 5 bases, with 15 bases between. The CDR3 is 15 residues long. This chain's CDR3 is CASSFERRTHNEQFF. CDR3 nucleotide sequence: TGTGCCAGCAGTTTCGAGCGTCGGACTCACAATGAGCAGTTCTTC.

This clone was counted once. This chain connects TRBV2 to TRBJ2-5; TRBD1 might be the D (5 bases). Germline V gene lookup returns CDR1 SNHLY and CDR2 FYNNEI. This CDR3 is built from 13 residues. V shed 4 bases and J shed 5 bases, with 11 bases lying between them. CDR3 coding DNA: TGTGCCAGCAGTGTCCAGGGCTGGGAGACCCAGTACTTC. Translation gives CASSVQGWETQYF.

The V call is TRBV6-5, the J call TRBJ1-1, with TRBD1 matching over 7 bases. The ends lost 2 bases at V and 8 bases at J; junction bases unmatched: 5. Germline V lookup: CDR1 MNHEY, CDR2 SVGAGI. CDR3 length equals 13 residues. The CDR3 loop is CASSYGIQGEAFF. The CDR3 region has the DNA TGTGCCAGCAGTTACGGGATACAGGGGGAAGCTTTCTTT.

This chain joins TRBV28 and TRBJ2-5, with no clear D. The V gene's germline CDR1 is MDHEN and CDR2 SYDVKM. The CDR3 is 14 amino acids. The germline V and J ends were trimmed by 4 bases and 2 bases, with 11 bases remaining between them. The CDR3 bases are TGTGCCAGCAGTTATAACCGGGTTCAAGAGACCCAGTACTTC. Protein sequence: CASSYNRVQETQYF. Filled out from reference TRBV28 and TRBJ2-5, the complete variable domain reads DVKVTQSSRYLVKRTGEKVFLECVQDMDHENMFWYRQDPGLGLRLIYFSYDVKMKEKGDIPEGYSVSREKKERFSLILESASTNQTSMYLCASSYNRVQETQYFGPGTRLLVL.

This sequence joins TRBV9 and TRBJ2-5; no reliable D call. Deletions cut 0 bases from V and 4 bases from J, with 13 bases between. CDR1 is SGDLS and CDR2 is YYNGEE in the germline V gene. CDR3 length: 15 residues. CDR3 in amino acids: CASSVGPSRRETQYF. The DNA for the CDR3 is TGTGCCAGCAGCGTAGGTCCTAGTCGACGAGAGACCCAGTACTTC.

On this clone: Other DNA variants within this sample encode the same CDR3. The chain joins TRBV12-3 or TRBV12-4 to TRBJ2-5; D is perhaps TRBD2 (6 bases). The germline V and J ends were trimmed by 0 bases and 4 bases, with 6 bases remaining between them. CDR3 size: 13 residues. Here the CDR3 DNA reads TGTGCCAGCAGTTTAGCGGGAGGAGAGACCCAGTACTTC. This codes for CASSLAGGETQYF.

The chain carries TRBV5-1 and TRBJ2-1, with 9 bases that match TRBD2. The CDR3 sequence is 15 residues long. J gave up 8 bases and V 4 bases, and 10 bases lay outside the gene matches. CDR1 is SGHRS, CDR2 YFSETQ, per germline. For the CDR3, the DNA is TGCGCCAGCAGCCCGGGACTAGCCCCATGGGATGAGCAGTTCTTC. Translation: CASSPGLAPWDEQFF.